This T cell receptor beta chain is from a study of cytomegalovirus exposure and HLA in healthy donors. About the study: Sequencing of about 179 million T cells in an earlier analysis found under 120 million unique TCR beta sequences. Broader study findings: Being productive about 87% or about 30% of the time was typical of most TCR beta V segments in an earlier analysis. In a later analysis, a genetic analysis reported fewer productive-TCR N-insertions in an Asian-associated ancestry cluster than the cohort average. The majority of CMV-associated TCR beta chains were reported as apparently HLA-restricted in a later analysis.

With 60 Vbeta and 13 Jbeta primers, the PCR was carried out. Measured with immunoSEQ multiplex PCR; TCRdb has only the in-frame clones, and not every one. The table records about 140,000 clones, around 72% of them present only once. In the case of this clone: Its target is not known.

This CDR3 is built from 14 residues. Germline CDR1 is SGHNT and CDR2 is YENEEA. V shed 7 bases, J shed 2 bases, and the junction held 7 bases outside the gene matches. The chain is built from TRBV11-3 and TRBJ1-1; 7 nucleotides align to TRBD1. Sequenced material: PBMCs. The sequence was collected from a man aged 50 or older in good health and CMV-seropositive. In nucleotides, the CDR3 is TGTGCCAGCACCGTGACAGGGAGAAACACTGAAGCTTTCTTT. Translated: CASTVTGRNTEAFF.